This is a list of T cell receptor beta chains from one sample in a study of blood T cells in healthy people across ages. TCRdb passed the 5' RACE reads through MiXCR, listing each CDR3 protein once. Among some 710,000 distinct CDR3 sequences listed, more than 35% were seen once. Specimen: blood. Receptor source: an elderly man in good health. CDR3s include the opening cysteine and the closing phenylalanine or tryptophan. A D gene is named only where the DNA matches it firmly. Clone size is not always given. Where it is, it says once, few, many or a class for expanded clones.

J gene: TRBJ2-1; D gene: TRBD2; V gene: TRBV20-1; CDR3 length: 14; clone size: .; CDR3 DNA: TGCAGTGCTATGACTAGCGGCCTTTACAATGAGCAGTTCTTC; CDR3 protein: CSAMTSGLYNEQFF
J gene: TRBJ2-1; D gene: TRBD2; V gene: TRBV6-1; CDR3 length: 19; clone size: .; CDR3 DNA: TGTGCCAGCAGTGAAAGACAGGAGCTACTAGCGGGAGGGCAAGAGACCCAGTTCTTC; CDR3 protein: CASSERQELLAGGQETQFF
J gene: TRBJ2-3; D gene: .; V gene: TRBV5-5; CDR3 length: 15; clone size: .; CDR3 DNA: TGTGCCAGCAGCTTGTTCACTCGGGAAAAAGATACGCAGTATTTT; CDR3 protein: CASSLFTREKDTQYF
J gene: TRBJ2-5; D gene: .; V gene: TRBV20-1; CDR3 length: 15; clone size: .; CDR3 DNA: TGCAGTGCTAGAATAGTGGTGACTACCCAAGAGACCCAGTACTTC; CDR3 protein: CSARIVVTTQETQYF
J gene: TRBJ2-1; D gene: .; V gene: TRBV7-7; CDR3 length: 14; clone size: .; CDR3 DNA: TGTGCTAGCAGCTCCGCCAGGAGTGCCGGTGAGCAGTTCTTC; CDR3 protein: CASSSARSAGEQFF
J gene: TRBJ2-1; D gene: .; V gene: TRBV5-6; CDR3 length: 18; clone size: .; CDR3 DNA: TGTGCCAGCAGCTTGGAAATCGGGGGACCGAGCTCCTACAATGAGCAGTTCTTC; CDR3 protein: CASSLEIGGPSSYNEQFF
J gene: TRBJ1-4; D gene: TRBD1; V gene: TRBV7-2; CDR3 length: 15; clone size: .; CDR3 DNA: TGTGCCAGCAGCTCGTGGGGACAGGGGGATGAAAAACTGTTTTTT; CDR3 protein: CASSSWGQGDEKLFF
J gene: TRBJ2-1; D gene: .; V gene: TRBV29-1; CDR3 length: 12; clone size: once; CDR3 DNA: TGCAGCGTTGATGGCAGCTACAATGAGCAGTTCTTC; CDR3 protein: CSVDGSYNEQFF
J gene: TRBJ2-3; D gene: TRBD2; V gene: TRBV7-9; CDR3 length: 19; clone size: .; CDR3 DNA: TGCGCCAGCAGTTATGAATGGTCTTTACTAGCGGGAGTGAGAGATACGCAGTATTTT; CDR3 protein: CASSYEWSLLAGVRDTQYF
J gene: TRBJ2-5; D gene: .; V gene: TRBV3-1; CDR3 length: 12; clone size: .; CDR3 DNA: TGTGCCAGCAGCCAACCGACAGAGACCCAGTACTTC; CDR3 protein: CASSQPTETQYF
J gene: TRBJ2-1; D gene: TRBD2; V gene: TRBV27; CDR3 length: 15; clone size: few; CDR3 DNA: TGTGCCAGCAGTCCTAGCGGGAGTTACGACAATGAGCAGTTCTTC; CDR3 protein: CASSPSGSYDNEQFF
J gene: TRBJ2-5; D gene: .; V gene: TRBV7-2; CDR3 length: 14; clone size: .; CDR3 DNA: TGTGCCAGCAGCTATTTCGGCCAACAAGAGACCCAGTACTTC; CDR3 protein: CASSYFGQQETQYF
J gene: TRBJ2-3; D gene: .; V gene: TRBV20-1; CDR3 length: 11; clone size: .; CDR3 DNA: TGCAGTGCTCGTCTATTAGATACGCAGTATTTT; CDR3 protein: CSARLLDTQYF